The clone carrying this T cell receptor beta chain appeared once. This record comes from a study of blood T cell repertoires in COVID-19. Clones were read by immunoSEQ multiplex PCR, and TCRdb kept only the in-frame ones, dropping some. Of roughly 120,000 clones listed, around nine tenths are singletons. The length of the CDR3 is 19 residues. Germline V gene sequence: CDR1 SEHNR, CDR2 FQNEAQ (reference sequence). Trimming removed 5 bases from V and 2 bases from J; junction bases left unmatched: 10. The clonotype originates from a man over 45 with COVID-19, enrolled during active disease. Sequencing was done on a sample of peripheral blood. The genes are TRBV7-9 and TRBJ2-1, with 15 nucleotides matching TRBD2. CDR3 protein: CASSVSMGLAGGTYNEQFF. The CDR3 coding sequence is TGTGCCAGCAGCGTTAGTATGGGACTAGCGGGAGGAACCTACAATGAGCAGTTCTTC.